This entry lists 30 T cell receptor beta chains sequenced from one sample in a study of blood T cell repertoires in COVID-19. This table comes from immunoSEQ multiplex PCR, and its TCRdb copy is limited to in-frame clones, with some not included. The repertoire consists of some 460,000 clones, with roughly 85% occurring once and the leading ten covering approximately 2%. Sequences were obtained from PBMCs or T cells enriched from blood (not recorded which). The receptors stem from a woman in her late teens or twenties with acute COVID-19.

This clone was detected only once. This chain joins TRBV5-5 and TRBJ1-6, with 7 bases matching TRBD1. There are 13 residues in the CDR3. The V gene end was trimmed by 4 bases and the J gene end by 7 bases; junction bases not matched to a gene: 2. CDR1 and CDR2 from the germline V gene are SGHKS and YYEKEE (reference sequence). The CDR3 loop is CASSTGANSPLHF. Written as DNA, the CDR3 is TGTGCCAGCAGCACAGGGGCCAATTCACCCCTCCACTTT.

The table lists this clone with a count of one. The chain recombines TRBV4-1 with TRBJ2-2; weak D call: TRBD1 (5 bases). The germline gives CDR1 MGHRA, CDR2 YSYEKL. V was clipped by 0 bases and J by 1 base, with 6 bases between them. This CDR3 region has 15 residues. This CDR3 reads CASSQDTGNTGELFF. In DNA, the CDR3 is TGCGCCAGCAGCCAAGATACAGGGAACACCGGGGAGCTGTTTTTT.

Here the CDR3 reads CAGQQGRGEAFF. Written as DNA, the CDR3 is TGTGCCGGTCAACAGGGAAGAGGAGAAGCTTTCTTT. This chain joins TRBV30 and TRBJ1-1, with a weak D call TRBD1 (6 bases). Germline V gene lookup returns CDR1 GTSNPN and CDR2 SVGIG (reference sequence). This CDR3 contains 12 residues. V was pared by 8 bases and J by 8 bases, with 18 bases between.

This chain joins TRBV6-2 or TRBV6-3 and TRBJ1-5; 7 bases are shared with TRBD1. The CDR3 has 17 amino acids. Looked up from germline, CDR1 is MNHEY and CDR2 is SVGEGT. V shed 2 bases, J shed 3 bases, and the junction held 10 bases outside the gene matches. The CDR3 sequence: CASSYHPDRPINQPQHF. For the CDR3, the DNA is TGTGCCAGCAGTTACCATCCGGACAGGCCGATCAATCAGCCCCAGCATTTT.

The chain joins TRBV11-3 to TRBJ1-6; weak D call: TRBD1 (5 bases). The ends were cut back, 5 bases at V and 10 bases at J, with 18 bases in the middle. Germline V gene sequence: CDR1 SGHNT, CDR2 YENEEA. This CDR3 is 15 amino acids long. The DNA of the CDR3 is TGTGCCAGCAGCCCCGGGCAGGGAAGTGAGTCACCCCTCCACTTT. This sequence encodes CASSPGQGSESPLHF.

The chain has TRBV19 and TRBJ1-1, with 7 bases matching TRBD1. Germline CDR1 reads LNHDA; CDR2 reads SQIVND (reference sequence). There are 14 residues in the CDR3. J gave up 1 base and V 7 bases, and 6 bases lay outside the gene matches. The CDR3 loop reads CASIKGQSNTEAFF. The DNA for the CDR3 is TGTGCCAGTATAAAGGGACAGTCGAACACTGAAGCTTTCTTT.

In DNA form, the CDR3 reads TGCAGCGTTGAGAGGCGGGGCGAACCCACAGATACGCAGTATTTT. Translated: CSVERRGEPTDTQYF. The rearrangement links TRBV29-1 to TRBJ2-3, with TRBD2 as a possible D gene (6 bases). The germline gives CDR1 SQVTM, CDR2 ANQGSEA. V was clipped by 3 bases and J by 2 bases, with 15 bases between them. The CDR3 length is 15 residues.

V and J are TRBV9 and TRBJ1-1; 8 bases are shared with TRBD1. The CDR3 extends over 15 amino acids. V lost 1 base and J lost 5; bases outside the gene matches: 7. The germline gives CDR1 SGDLS, CDR2 YYNGEE. CDR3 region: CASSVQGAGVTEAFF. The CDR3 coding sequence is TGTGCCAGCAGCGTACAGGGGGCTGGAGTAACTGAAGCTTTCTTT.

The V and J genes are TRBV10-2 and TRBJ1-5; 7 nucleotides line up with TRBD1. The germline V gene has CDR1 WSHSY and CDR2 SAAADI. The J segment lost 7 bases and the V segment lost 3 bases, leaving 12 bases of the junction unmatched. The CDR3 is made up of 16 amino acids. The CDR3 spells CASSEPVEGAAQPQHF. The CDR3 DNA is TGCGCCAGCAGTGAACCCGTCGAGGGGGCGGCGCAGCCCCAGCATTTT.

The rearrangement links TRBV4-2 to TRBJ2-7, with TRBD2 matching 10 bases. The CDR3 totals 16 residues. The germline gives CDR1 LGHNA, CDR2 YNFKEQ. Trimming at V came to 0 bases and at J to 4 bases, leaving 6 bases not matched to a gene. The CDR3 nucleotides are TGTGCCAGCAGCCAAGATAAAACTAGCGGGATATACGAGCAGTACTTC. This translates into CASSQDKTSGIYEQYF.

This chain links TRBV10-1 with TRBJ2-1, with 9 bases that match TRBD1. Per the germline V gene, CDR1 is WNHNN and CDR2 is SYGVQD (reference sequence). The ends lost 4 bases at V and 4 bases at J; junction bases unmatched: 5. CDR3 length: 15 residues. The CDR3 bases are TGCGCCAGCAGTGCCCCTGACAGGGGGTACAATGAGCAGTTCTTC. This encodes CASSAPDRGYNEQFF.

V is TRBV19 and J is TRBJ2-7, with TRBD2 as a possible D gene (5 bases). CDR1 and CDR2 (germline): LNHDA, SQIVND (reference sequence). The CDR3 totals 13 residues. Trimming removed 5 bases from V and 3 bases from J, with 11 bases in between. DNA for the CDR3: TGTGCCAGTAGTTTCGGTGGAGGCTACGAGCAGTACTTC. Amino acid sequence: CASSFGGGYEQYF.

The sample holds one count of this clone. The V gene is TRBV7-9, the J gene TRBJ1-2; TRBD1 matches at 8 bases. CDR3 length equals 14 residues. Germline V gene data show CDR1 as SEHNR and CDR2 as FQNEAQ (reference sequence). V was pared by 4 bases and J by 4 bases, with 5 bases of the junction left unmatched. The CDR3 loop is CASSYGQGVYGYTF. The CDR3 bases are TGTGCCAGCAGCTACGGACAGGGTGTCTATGGCTACACCTTC. The complete variable domain, with remaining parts taken from reference TRBV7-9 and TRBJ1-2, reads DTGVSQNPRHKITKRGQNVTFRCDPISEHNRLYWYRQTLGQGPEFLTYFQNEAQLEKSRLLSDRFSAERPKGSFSTLEIQRTEQGDSAMYLCASSYGQGVYGYTFGSGTRLTVV.

This chain uses TRBV6-5 with TRBJ2-7; TRBD1 aligns across 10 bases. The CDR3 has 15 residues. The trim removed 6 bases at V and 4 bases at J, leaving 9 bases unmatched. Germline CDR1 MNHEY, CDR2 SVGAGI. The DNA for the CDR3 is TGTGCCAGCAGGAGGACCGGGACAGGGGAATACGAGCAGTACTTC. This codes for CASRRTGTGEYEQYF.

V is TRBV15 and J is TRBJ1-4; 9 nucleotides match TRBD1. CDR1 and CDR2 from the germline V gene are LNHNV and YYDKDF (reference sequence). J was trimmed by 4 bases and V by 0 bases; bases with no gene match: 9. This CDR3 is built from 18 residues. The CDR3 here is CATSREFGQGFNNEKLFF. CDR3 in DNA: TGTGCCACCAGCAGAGAGTTCGGACAGGGGTTCAATAATGAAAAACTGTTTTTT.

The chain has TRBV6-5 and TRBJ1-2; unclear D gene. V shed 5 bases and J shed 4 bases, with 8 bases lying between them. The CDR3 totals 12 residues. Germline CDR1 reads MNHEY; CDR2 reads SVGAGI. CDR3 sequence reads: CASSPGSYGYTF. CDR3 DNA: TGTGCCAGCAGTCCCGGGAGCTATGGCTACACCTTC.

This chain connects TRBV9 to TRBJ1-6, with D maybe TRBD1 (6 bases). This CDR3 spans 17 amino acids. The germline V and J ends were trimmed by 3 bases and 4 bases, with 17 bases remaining between them. Looked up from germline, CDR1 is SGDLS and CDR2 is YYNGEE. This CDR3 reads CASSAQEDRRYNSPLHF. The CDR3, as DNA: TGTGCCAGCAGCGCACAAGAAGACAGGCGTTATAATTCACCCCTCCACTTT.

V is TRBV4-3 and J is TRBJ1-4, with D possibly matching TRBD1 (6 bases). This CDR3 is 15 amino acids long. The V end lost 5 bases, the J end lost 8 bases, and 18 bases lay between the germline ends. CDR1 is LGHNA, CDR2 YSLEER, per germline. DNA for the CDR3: TGCGCCAGCAGCTACCGGAGGCAGGGGAACGAAAAACTGTTTTTT. It encodes CASSYRRQGNEKLFF.

The chain links TRBV4-3 to TRBJ1-5; no firm D call. This CDR3 is built from 15 residues. V lost 1 base, J lost 9 bases, and 16 bases lay in between. CDR1 is LGHNA and CDR2 is YSLEER in the germline V gene. The CDR3: CASSQVLEGSRPQHF. The CDR3, as DNA: TGCGCCAGCAGCCAAGTTCTAGAGGGTAGTCGGCCCCAGCATTTT.

The chain recombines TRBV28 with TRBJ2-7; possible D gene TRBD2, 6 bases. From germline, CDR1 is MDHEN and CDR2 SYDVKM. Trimming took off 3 bases at V and 0 bases at J, with 21 bases between the two ends. This CDR3 is built from 18 residues. CDR3 region: CASSFRYSLDGSSYEQYF. DNA for the CDR3: TGTGCCAGCAGTTTCCGATATTCCCTCGACGGGAGCTCCTACGAGCAGTACTTC. Complete variable domain (other parts from reference TRBV28 and TRBJ2-7): DVKVTQSSRYLVKRTGEKVFLECVQDMDHENMFWYRQDPGLGLRLIYFSYDVKMKEKGDIPEGYSVSREKKERFSLILESASTNQTSMYLCASSFRYSLDGSSYEQYFGPGTRLTVT.

The V call is TRBV5-6, the J call TRBJ2-5, with 7 bases fitting TRBD2. The J segment lost 1 base and the V segment lost 2 bases, leaving 5 bases of the junction unmatched. The CDR3 covers 15 residues. Per the germline V gene, CDR1 is SGHDT and CDR2 is YYEEEE. The CDR3 loop is CASSFRLASQETQYF. CDR3 sequence (DNA): TGTGCCAGCAGCTTCAGACTAGCATCCCAAGAGACCCAGTACTTC.

The chain joins TRBV5-1 to TRBJ2-7; D perhaps matches TRBD2 (6 bases). V was shortened by 0 bases and J by 3 bases, with 13 bases between the two germline ends. Germline V CDR1 and CDR2: SGHRS, YFSETQ. The CDR3 contains 15 residues. In DNA form, the CDR3 reads TGCGCCAGCAGCTTGGACGGGCGGGAAAACTACGAGCAGTACTTC. As protein: CASSLDGRENYEQYF.

This clone has more than one count but fewer than ten. This chain connects TRBV15 to TRBJ1-6, with a possible D match to TRBD1 (5 bases). CDR1 is LNHNV and CDR2 is YYDKDF in the germline V gene (reference sequence). Deletions cut 9 bases from V and 10 bases from J, with 19 bases between. The CDR3 spans 14 residues. Here the CDR3 reads CATRIPGLRSPLHF. The CDR3 bases are TGTGCCACTCGAATACCGGGACTGAGATCACCCCTCCACTTT.

V is TRBV5-5 and J is TRBJ2-7; 8 bases fit TRBD1. With 1 base clipped from V and 3 bases from J, the junction kept 3 bases outside the gene matches. The CDR3 contains 14 residues. Per the germline V gene, CDR1 is SGHKS and CDR2 is YYEKEE (reference sequence). The CDR3 sequence is CASSLQGQVYEQYF. In DNA form, the CDR3 reads TGTGCCAGCAGCTTGCAGGGACAGGTCTACGAGCAGTACTTC.

V is TRBV9 and J is TRBJ2-3, with 8 bases that match TRBD2. Germline V gene lookup returns CDR1 SGDLS and CDR2 YYNGEE. The CDR3 contains 15 residues. V shed 4 bases and J 2 bases; nucleotides not matched to a gene: 6. The DNA for the CDR3 is TGTGCCAGCAGCAAGACTAGCGCCTACACAGATACGCAGTATTTT. Its translation: CASSKTSAYTDTQYF. Full variable domain (rest looked up from reference TRBV9 and TRBJ2-3): DSGVTQTPKHLITATGQRVTLRCSPRSGDLSVYWYQQSLDQGLQFLIQYYNGEERAKGNILERFSAQQFPDLHSELNLSSLELGDSALYFCASSKTSAYTDTQYFGPGTRLTVL.

This sequence joins TRBV30 and TRBJ1-1; D not certain. V shed 5 bases and J shed 1 base, with 8 bases lying between them. The CDR3 has 12 residues. CDR1 is GTSNPN, CDR2 SVGIG, per germline (reference sequence). The CDR3 loop reads CAWGPWNTEAFF. CDR3 coding DNA: TGTGCCTGGGGCCCTTGGAACACTGAAGCTTTCTTT.

In this sample, this clone turned up a few times. The rearrangement links TRBV11-1 to TRBJ1-6; D not certain. Germline V gene lookup returns CDR1 SGHAT and CDR2 FQDESV (reference sequence). CDR3 length: 15 residues. Trimming left V 5 bases short and J 8 bases short, with 16 bases between. CDR3 coding DNA: TGTGCCAGCAGCCCAGTGGCCCTCGGGGATTCACCCCTCCACTTT. Protein sequence: CASSPVALGDSPLHF.

This clone was seen only a few times. J is TRBJ1-1 and V is TRBV6-5; D not certain. V was cut by 6 bases and J by 1 base, with 15 bases left in between. Looked up from germline, CDR1 is MNHEY and CDR2 is SVGAGI. This CDR3 is built from 15 residues. CDR3 residues: CASSKELAPNTEAFF. In DNA form, the CDR3 reads TGTGCCAGCAGCAAAGAATTAGCCCCGAACACTGAAGCTTTCTTT.

The rearrangement joins TRBV3-1 (or the pseudogene TRBV3-2) to TRBJ2-3, with 10 bases lining up with TRBD2. This CDR3 spans 18 amino acids. Looked up from germline, CDR1 is LGHDT and CDR2 is YNNKEL (reference sequence). Losses at the gene ends were 0 bases for V and 8 bases for J; bases not matched to a gene: 14. The CDR3 DNA reads as TGTGCCAGCAGCCAAGATTCTCGGACGACTAGCGGGCGGTTTACGCAGTATTTT. This translates into CASSQDSRTTSGRFTQYF.

V is TRBV5-6 and J is TRBJ2-7, with a weak D call TRBD1 (5 bases). CDR1 is SGHDT and CDR2 is YYEEEE in the germline V gene. The CDR3 loop spans 15 amino acids. V was trimmed by 4 bases and J by 2 bases, leaving 16 bases between them. The CDR3 here is CASSRPVGATYEQYF. For the CDR3, the DNA is TGTGCCAGCAGCCGGCCGGTAGGGGCCACCTACGAGCAGTACTTC.